The subject of this entry is one T cell receptor (beta chain). Its specificity is not known. This sample stems from a study of cytomegalovirus exposure and HLA in healthy donors. At the level of the study: There were roughly 80 million unique TCRs (from HLA-typed donors) in an early data release. Study-wide results and limits: Several V segments, TRBV6-2 and TRBV6-3 among them, could not be told apart and were dropped.

Primers: 60 Vbeta forward and 13 Jbeta reverse. Repertoires were generated with immunoSEQ multiplex PCR, while TCRdb's copy carries only in-frame clones and drops some. In the table there are 140,000 to 150,000 clones, approximately 79% of which are singletons. The CDR3 has 17 residues. J was trimmed by 4 bases and V by 4 bases; bases with no gene match: 13. The germline gives CDR1 MGHRA, CDR2 YSYEKL. The chain is built from TRBV4-1 and TRBJ1-2, with 9 bases fitting TRBD1. This TCR came from a woman in her 30s in good health and CMV-seronegative. Material for sequencing was PBMCs. CDR3 in amino acids: CASSPNYRDRAFYGYTF. CDR3 in DNA: TGCGCCAGCAGCCCCAACTATAGGGACAGGGCATTCTATGGCTACACCTTC.